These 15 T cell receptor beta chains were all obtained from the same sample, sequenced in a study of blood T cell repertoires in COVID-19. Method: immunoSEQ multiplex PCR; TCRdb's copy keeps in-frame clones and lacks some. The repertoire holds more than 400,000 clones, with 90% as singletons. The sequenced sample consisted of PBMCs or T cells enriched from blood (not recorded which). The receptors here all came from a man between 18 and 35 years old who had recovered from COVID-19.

CDR3 protein: CASSLLAGSGELFF. CDR3 coding DNA: TGTGCCAGCAGCTTGTTAGCGGGGTCCGGGGAGCTGTTTTTT. This chain joins TRBV3-1 (or the pseudogene TRBV3-2) and TRBJ2-2; TRBD2 aligns across 8 bases. Germline V gene lookup returns CDR1 LGHDT and CDR2 YNNKEL (reference sequence). V lost 5 bases, J lost 6 bases, and 5 bases stayed unmatched. CDR3 length: 14 residues.

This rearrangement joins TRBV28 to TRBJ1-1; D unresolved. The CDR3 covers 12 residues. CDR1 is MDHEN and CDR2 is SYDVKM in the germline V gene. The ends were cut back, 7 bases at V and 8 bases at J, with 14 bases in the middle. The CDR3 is CASTVPSEEAFF. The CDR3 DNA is TGTGCCAGCACGGTCCCTAGCGAGGAAGCTTTCTTT.

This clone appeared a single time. CDR3 loop: CASSLGRGSNQPQHF. CDR3 in DNA: TGTGCCAGCAGCTTAGGCAGGGGCAGCAATCAGCCCCAGCATTTT. This chain links TRBV13 with TRBJ1-5; D is possibly TRBD1 (6 bases). The CDR3 length is 15 residues. Per germline, CDR1 PRHDT and CDR2 FYEKMQ (reference sequence). The ends were cut back, 0 bases at V and 1 base at J, with 7 bases in the middle.

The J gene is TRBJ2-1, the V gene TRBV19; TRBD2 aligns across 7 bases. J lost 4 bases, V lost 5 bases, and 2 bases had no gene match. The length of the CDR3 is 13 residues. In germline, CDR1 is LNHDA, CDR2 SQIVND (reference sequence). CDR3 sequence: CASSELAYNEQFF. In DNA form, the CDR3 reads TGTGCCAGTAGTGAACTAGCGTACAATGAGCAGTTCTTC. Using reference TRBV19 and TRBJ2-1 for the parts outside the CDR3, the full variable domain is DGGITQSPKYLFRKEGQNVTLSCEQNLNHDAMYWYRQDPGQGLRLIYYSQIVNDFQKGDIAEGYSVSREKKESFPLTVTSAQKNPTAFYLCASSELAYNEQFFGPGTRLTVL.

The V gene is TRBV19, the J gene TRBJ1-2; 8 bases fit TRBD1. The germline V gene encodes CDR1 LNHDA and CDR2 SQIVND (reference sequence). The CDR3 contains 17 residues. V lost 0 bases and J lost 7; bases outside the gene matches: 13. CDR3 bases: TGTGCCAGTAGTATAGATCGGTCGTATCTTCAGGGGGCTGGCTACACCTTC. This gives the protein CASSIDRSYLQGAGYTF.

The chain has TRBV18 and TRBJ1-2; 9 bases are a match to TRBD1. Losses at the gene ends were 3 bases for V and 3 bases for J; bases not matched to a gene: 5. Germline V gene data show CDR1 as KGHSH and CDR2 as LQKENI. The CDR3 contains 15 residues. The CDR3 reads CASSPRGQGDYGYTF. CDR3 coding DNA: TGTGCCAGCTCACCCCGGGGACAGGGCGACTATGGCTACACCTTC. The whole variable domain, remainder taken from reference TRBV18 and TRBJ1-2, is NAGVMQNPRHLVRRRGQEARLRCSPMKGHSHVYWYRQLPEEGLKFMVYLQKENIIDESGMPKERFSAEFPKEGPSILRIQQVVRGDSAAYFCASSPRGQGDYGYTFGSGTRLTVV.

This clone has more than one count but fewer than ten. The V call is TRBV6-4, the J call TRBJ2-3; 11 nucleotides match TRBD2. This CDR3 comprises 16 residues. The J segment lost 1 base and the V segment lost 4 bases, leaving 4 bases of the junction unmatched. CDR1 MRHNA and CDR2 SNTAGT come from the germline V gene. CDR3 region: CASSASGGSGTDTQYF. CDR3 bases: TGTGCCAGCAGTGCTAGCGGGGGGAGTGGCACAGATACGCAGTATTTT.

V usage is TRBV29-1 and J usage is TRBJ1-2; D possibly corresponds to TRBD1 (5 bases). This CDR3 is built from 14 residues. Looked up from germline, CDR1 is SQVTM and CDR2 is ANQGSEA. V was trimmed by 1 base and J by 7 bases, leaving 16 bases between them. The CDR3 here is CSVEGVRGGFGYTF. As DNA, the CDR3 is TGCAGCGTTGAAGGGGTTCGGGGGGGATTTGGCTACACCTTC.

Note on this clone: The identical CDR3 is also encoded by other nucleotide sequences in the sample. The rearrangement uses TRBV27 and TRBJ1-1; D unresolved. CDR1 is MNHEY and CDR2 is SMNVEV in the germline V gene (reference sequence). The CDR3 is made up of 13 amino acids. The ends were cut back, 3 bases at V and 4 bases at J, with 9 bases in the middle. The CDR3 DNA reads TGTGCCAGCAGTTTGCGGGGATCCACTGAAGCTTTCTTT. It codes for CASSLRGSTEAFF.

The CDR3 sequence: CASSRRLAGPTDTQYF. In nucleotides, the CDR3 is TGTGCCAGCAGCCGAAGACTAGCGGGGCCCACAGATACGCAGTATTTT. The chain joins TRBV27 to TRBJ2-3; 11 bases agree with TRBD2. J lost 2 bases, V lost 6 bases, and 7 bases had no gene match. The CDR3 contains 16 residues. The germline gives CDR1 MNHEY, CDR2 SMNVEV (reference sequence).

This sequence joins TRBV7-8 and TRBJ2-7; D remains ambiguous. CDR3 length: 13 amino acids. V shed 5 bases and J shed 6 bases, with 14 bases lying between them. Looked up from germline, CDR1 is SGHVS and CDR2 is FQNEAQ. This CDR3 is CASSPQALSEQYF. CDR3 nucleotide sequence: TGTGCCAGCAGCCCTCAGGCCCTGAGCGAGCAGTACTTC.

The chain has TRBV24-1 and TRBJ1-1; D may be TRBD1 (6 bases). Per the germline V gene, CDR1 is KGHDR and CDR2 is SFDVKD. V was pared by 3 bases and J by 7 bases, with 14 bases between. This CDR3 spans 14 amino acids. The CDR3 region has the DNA TGTGCCACCAGTGATCCCAGGGGTTCGGATGAAGCTTTCTTT. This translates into CATSDPRGSDEAFF.

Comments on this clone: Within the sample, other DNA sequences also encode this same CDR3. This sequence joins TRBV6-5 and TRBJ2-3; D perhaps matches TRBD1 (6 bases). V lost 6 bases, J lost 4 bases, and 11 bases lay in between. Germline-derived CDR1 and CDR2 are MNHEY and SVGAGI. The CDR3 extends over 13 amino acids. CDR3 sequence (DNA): TGTGCCAGCAGGCTACAGGGCGCAGATACGCAGTATTTT. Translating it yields CASRLQGADTQYF.

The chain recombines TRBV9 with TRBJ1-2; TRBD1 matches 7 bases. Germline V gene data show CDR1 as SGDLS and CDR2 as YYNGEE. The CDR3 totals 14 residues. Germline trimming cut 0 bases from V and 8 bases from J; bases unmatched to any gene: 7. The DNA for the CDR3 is TGTGCCAGCAGCGTAGGATTGGCAGGGGGAGGCTACACCTTC. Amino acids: CASSVGLAGGGYTF.

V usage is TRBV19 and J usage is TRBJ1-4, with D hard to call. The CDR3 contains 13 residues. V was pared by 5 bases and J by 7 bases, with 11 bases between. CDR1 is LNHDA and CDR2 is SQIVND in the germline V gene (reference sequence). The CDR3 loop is CASSGQVVEKLFF. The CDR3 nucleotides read TGTGCCAGTAGTGGCCAGGTAGTTGAAAAACTGTTTTTT.